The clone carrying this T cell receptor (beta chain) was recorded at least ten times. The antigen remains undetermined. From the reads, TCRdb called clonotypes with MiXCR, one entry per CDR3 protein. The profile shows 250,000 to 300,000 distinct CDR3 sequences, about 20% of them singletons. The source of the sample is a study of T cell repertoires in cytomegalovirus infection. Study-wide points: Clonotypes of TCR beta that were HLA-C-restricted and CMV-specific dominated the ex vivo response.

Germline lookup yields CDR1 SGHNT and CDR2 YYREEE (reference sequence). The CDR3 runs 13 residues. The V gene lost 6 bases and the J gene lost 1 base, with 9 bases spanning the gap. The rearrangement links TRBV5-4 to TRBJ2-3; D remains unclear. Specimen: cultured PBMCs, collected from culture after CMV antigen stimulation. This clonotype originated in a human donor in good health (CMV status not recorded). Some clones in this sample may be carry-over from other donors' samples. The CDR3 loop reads CASIGQGTDTQYF. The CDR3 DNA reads TGTGCCAGCATCGGGCAGGGCACAGATACGCAGTATTTT. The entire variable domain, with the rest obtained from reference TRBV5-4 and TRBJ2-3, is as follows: ETGVTQSPTHLIKTRGQQVTLRCSSQSGHNTVSWYQQALGQGPQFIFQYYREEENGRGNFPPRFSGLQFPNYSSELNVNALELDDSALYLCASIGQGTDTQYFGPGTRLTVL.